The next 24 T cell receptor beta chains were all read from a single sample in a study of T cells after yellow fever vaccination. TCRdb reprocessed the 5' RACE reads with MiXCR, giving one entry per CDR3 protein. The table includes approximately 31,000 distinct CDR3 sequences, 10% to 13% detected once. The input for sequencing was PBMCs, either bulk or a sorted T-cell subset (CD4+, CD8+, memory, or dextramer-sorted; not recorded which), taken around 14 days after the first yellow fever vaccination. The source is a man aged 18-30 years who received the YFV17D yellow fever vaccine.

Many counts were recorded for this clonotype. The V and J genes are TRBV5-6 and TRBJ2-7; possible D gene TRBD1, 6 bases. V was cut by 3 bases and J by 3 bases, with 7 bases left in between. CDR1 is SGHDT, CDR2 YYEEEE, per germline. The CDR3 is made up of 12 amino acids. This chain's CDR3 is CASSSQGYEQYV. The CDR3 nucleotides read TGTGCCAGCAGCTCACAGGGCTACGAGCAGTACGTC.

In its sample, this clonotype was seen many times. DNA of the CDR3: TGCAGCGTGAGCCCCGGATCTGAGGTCACTGAAGCTTTCTTT. It specifies CSVSPGSEVTEAFF. The V gene is TRBV29-1, the J gene TRBJ1-1; D call uncertain. Looked up from germline, CDR1 is SQVTM and CDR2 is ANQGSEA. Trimming stripped 6 bases from V and 4 bases from J, with 18 bases between. The CDR3 contains 14 residues.

This clonotype has at least ten counts. The J gene is TRBJ1-2, the V gene TRBV18; unclear D gene. The CDR3 is made up of 15 amino acids. Germline V lookup: CDR1 KGHSH, CDR2 LQKENI. V gave up 6 bases and J gave up 2 bases, with 16 bases separating them. The CDR3: CASSPMTQSNYGYTF. CDR3 nucleotides: TGTGCCAGCTCGCCGATGACGCAGTCGAACTATGGCTACACCTTC.

The genes are TRBV3-1 and TRBJ2-3; TRBD2 matches at 7 bases. The CDR3 contains 15 residues. CDR1 is LGHDT and CDR2 is YNNKEL in the germline V gene (reference sequence). The V gene end was trimmed by 1 base and the J gene end by 3 bases; junction bases not matched to a gene: 4. CDR3 in amino acids: CASSQGAGETDTQYF. Written as DNA, the CDR3 is TGTGCCAGCAGCCAAGGCGCGGGGGAGACAGATACGCAGTATTTT.

The V gene is TRBV27, the J gene TRBJ1-2; the D gene is possibly TRBD1 (5 bases). The CDR3 covers 12 residues. CDR1 MNHEY and CDR2 SMNVEV come from the germline V gene (reference sequence). Deletions cut 3 bases from V and 6 bases from J, with 8 bases between. The CDR3 sequence: CASSFRGNGYTF. CDR3 DNA sequence: TGTGCCAGCAGTTTTAGGGGTAATGGCTACACCTTC.

This clonotype was seen ten or more times. This chain connects TRBV5-4 to TRBJ2-1; D possibly corresponds to TRBD1 (6 bases). Trimming shortened V by 2 bases and J by 3 bases, and 12 bases separated the two germline ends. Germline loops: CDR1 SGHNT, CDR2 YYREEE (reference sequence). This CDR3 region has 15 residues. CDR3 protein: CASSLGQGSYNEQFF. CDR3 coding DNA: TGTGCCAGCAGCTTAGGGCAGGGGAGCTACAATGAGCAGTTCTTC. Supplemented by reference TRBV5-4 and TRBJ2-1, the full variable domain reads ETGVTQSPTHLIKTRGQQVTLRCSSQSGHNTVSWYQQALGQGPQFIFQYYREEENGRGNFPPRFSGLQFPNYSSELNVNALELDDSALYLCASSLGQGSYNEQFFGPGTRLTVL.

This clonotype has ten or more counts. V usage is TRBV11-2 and J usage is TRBJ1-4, with D perhaps matching TRBD1 (5 bases). The CDR3 is 14 residues long. V lost 5 bases, J lost 7 bases, and 14 bases lay in between. Germline CDR1 and CDR2: SGHAT and FQNNGV. In nucleotides, the CDR3 is TGTGCCAGCAGCCAACAGGAATTTAGTGAAAAACTGTTTTTT. It codes for CASSQQEFSEKLFF.

This clonotype was detected many times. V and J are TRBV3-1 and TRBJ2-5; weak D call: TRBD2 (5 bases). Deletions cut 2 bases from V and 1 base from J, with 11 bases between. The CDR3 is 15 amino acids. Germline CDR1 LGHDT, CDR2 YNNKEL (reference sequence). CDR3 sequence (DNA): TGTGCCAGCAGCCAATTGGGGAGCGGCCAAGAGACCCAGTACTTC. This sequence encodes CASSQLGSGQETQYF.

The sample holds many counts of this clonotype. The V call is TRBV20-1, the J call TRBJ2-1, with D tentatively TRBD2 (5 bases). V lost 5 bases and J lost 6, with 14 bases in between. Looked up from germline, CDR1 is DFQATT and CDR2 is SNEGSKA (reference sequence). The CDR3 runs to 13 residues. The CDR3 region is CSALTRGTNEQFF. CDR3 sequence (DNA): TGCAGTGCTCTAACTAGAGGCACCAATGAGCAGTTCTTC.

In its sample, this clonotype was seen many times. The chain uses TRBV7-2 and TRBJ2-7; maybe TRBD2 (6 bases). Per germline, CDR1 SGHTA and CDR2 FQGNSA. There are 15 residues in the CDR3. The V and J ends lost 0 bases and 0 bases respectively, with 9 bases between them. The CDR3 nucleotides are TGTGCCAGCAGCTTAGCTCCGGGAGCCTCCTACGAGCAGTACGTC. This sequence encodes CASSLAPGASYEQYV.

This clonotype was counted at least ten times. V gene TRBV5-1 combines with J gene TRBJ1-1, with D hard to call. The CDR3 has 15 residues. V dropped 0 bases and J dropped 3 bases, with 12 bases sitting between them. Per germline, CDR1 SGHRS and CDR2 YFSETQ. CDR3 nucleotides: TGCGCCAGCAGCTTGGAAACCACCTACGACACTGAAGCTTTCTTT. Translated, it gives CASSLETTYDTEAFF.

There are many counts of this clonotype. The chain couples TRBV20-1 to TRBJ1-1, with unresolved D. This CDR3 contains 10 residues. Looked up from germline, CDR1 is DFQATT and CDR2 is SNEGSKA (reference sequence). The V end was cut by 3 bases, the J end by 5 bases, with 4 bases between. The CDR3 DNA follows: TGCAGTGCTAGGCGGACTGAAGCTTTCTTT. It specifies CSARRTEAFF.

This clonotype was found a few times. This chain joins TRBV6-6 and TRBJ2-1; D assignment may be TRBD1 or TRBD2 (5 bases each). The germline gives CDR1 MNHNY, CDR2 SVGAGI (reference sequence). The CDR3 covers 11 residues. Between the trimmed V and J ends, which lost 4 bases and 8 bases, there was a span of 6 bases. CDR3 region: CASSLGDEQFF. The CDR3 bases are TGTGCCAGCAGTTTGGGGGATGAGCAGTTCTTC.

The table lists this clonotype with many counts. The V call is TRBV6-6, the J call TRBJ1-1; maybe TRBD1 (5 bases). There are 13 residues in the CDR3. The V gene lost 0 bases and the J gene lost 4 bases, with 6 bases spanning the gap. CDR1 is MNHNY and CDR2 is SVGAGI in the germline V gene (reference sequence). The DNA for the CDR3 is TGTGCCAGCAGTTACTCGGGGGGCACTGAAGCTTTCTTT. It yields the protein CASSYSGGTEAFF.

This clonotype has a count of ten or more. The genes are TRBV7-3 and TRBJ2-2; D is possibly TRBD1 (6 bases). V was trimmed by 6 bases and J by 1 base, leaving 12 bases between them. This CDR3 spans 15 amino acids. Germline V gene sequence: CDR1 SGHTA, CDR2 FQGTGA. The chain's CDR3 is CASRPSRGNTGELFF. The CDR3 nucleotides read TGTGCCAGCAGGCCGTCCAGGGGGAACACCGGGGAGCTGTTTTTT.

For this clonotype: This sequence may be a read error, since a much larger clone differs from it by one base. The rearrangement uses TRBV6-1 and TRBJ1-5; 7 bases fit TRBD1. This CDR3 has 16 amino acids. Germline CDR1 is MNHNS and CDR2 is SASEGT. The CDR3 sequence: CVSSEARGTKYQPQHF. The CDR3 DNA reads as TGTGTCAGCAGTGAAGCCAGGGGGACGAAGTATCAGCCCCAGCATTTT.

Of note for this clonotype: Since a much larger clone is just one base distant, this may be a read error. The rearrangement links TRBV7-3 to TRBJ2-2, with 7 bases aligning to TRBD2. Germline CDR1 and CDR2: SGHTA and FQGTGA. The length of the CDR3 is 14 residues. CDR3 protein: CASSFTSVTGGLFF. As DNA, the CDR3 is TGTGCCAGCAGCTTTACTAGCGTCACCGGGGGGCTGTTTTTT.

This clonotype was picked up a small number of times. V gene TRBV12-5 combines with J gene TRBJ2-5; D not resolved. The CDR3 extends over 14 amino acids. V shed 4 bases and J shed 3 bases, with 12 bases lying between them. Germline-derived CDR1 and CDR2 are LGHNT and FRNRAP. The CDR3 nucleotides are TGTGCTAGTGGTTCCCGACCCCTGGAAGAGACCCAGTACTTC. Encoded protein: CASGSRPLEETQYF.

This clonotype came up many times. This chain links TRBV20-1 with TRBJ1-1; 7 bases line up with TRBD1. This CDR3 comprises 13 residues. Germline V gene lookup returns CDR1 DFQATT and CDR2 SNEGSKA (reference sequence). V lost 4 bases and J lost 6; bases outside the gene matches: 8. The CDR3 region is CSATSGTAAEAFF. CDR3 sequence (DNA): TGCAGTGCTACCTCCGGGACAGCGGCTGAAGCTTTCTTT.

This clonotype was counted ten times or more. The chain is built from TRBV5-5 and TRBJ2-3, with 11 bases lining up with TRBD1. The CDR3 has 16 amino acids. V was pared by 4 bases and J by 3 bases, with 7 bases of the junction left unmatched. The V gene's germline CDR1 is SGHKS and CDR2 YYEKEE (reference sequence). The CDR3 DNA sequence: TGTGCCAGCAGCGGGGAGGGGACAGGGGGGACAGATACGCAGTATTTT. The encoded protein is CASSGEGTGGTDTQYF.

There are a few counts of this clonotype. This sequence joins TRBV25-1 and TRBJ1-5; TRBD1 is a possible D gene (6 bases). This CDR3 contains 16 residues. Trimming shortened V by 6 bases and J by 1 base, and 16 bases separated the two germline ends. Per germline, CDR1 MGHDK and CDR2 SYGVNS. The DNA of the CDR3 is TGTGCCAGCAGCGGGGAGGGACACTTGAGCAATCAGCCCCAGCATTTT. It yields the protein CASSGEGHLSNQPQHF.

J is TRBJ1-4 and V is TRBV5-4, with TRBD1 matching 9 bases. This CDR3 comprises 15 residues. Germline V gene sequence: CDR1 SGHNT, CDR2 YYREEE (reference sequence). Trimming cost V 4 bases and J 8 bases; bases outside gene matches: 9. For the CDR3, the DNA is TGTGCCAGCAGCCTGGGGGGGACAGGGCGCGAAAAACTGTTTTTT. Amino acid sequence: CASSLGGTGREKLFF.

This clonotype was counted ten times or more. The rearrangement joins TRBV6-2 or TRBV6-3 to TRBJ2-3; D is unresolved. Germline V CDR1 and CDR2: MNHEY, SVGEGT. The CDR3 runs to 11 residues. Trimming left V 6 bases short and J 3 bases short, with 4 bases between. CDR3 sequence: CASRRTDTQYF. CDR3 coding DNA: TGTGCCAGCAGACGGACAGATACGCAGTATTTT.

This clonotype was detected many times. The chain is built from TRBV4-1 and TRBJ2-5; 11 positions match TRBD2. V shed 5 bases, J shed 2 bases, and the junction held 10 bases outside the gene matches. The CDR3 sequence is 17 residues long. From germline, CDR1 is MGHRA and CDR2 YSYEKL. For the CDR3, the DNA is TGCGCCAGCAGCAAAAGACTAGCGGGGAATTTTCAAGAGACCCAGTACTTC. This sequence encodes CASSKRLAGNFQETQYF.